Reported below is one T cell receptor beta chain. Its antigen has not been determined. No base-level quality is on record; no much larger clone is a single base apart. Libraries were constructed by the immunoSEQ multiplex PCR assay. As for the original processing: A statistical classification framework was developed to diagnose cytomegalovirus status using the catalog of TCR beta chain sequences. TCRdb carries this immuneACCESS record with in-frame sequences only. Its versions omit some clonotypes, under half of them owing to an unresolved V gene in the studies checked, with the rest unexplained. V and J calls plus clone size are reproduced from that table; the DNA served to infer D and trimming. Here the sample has 76,000 or so clones; 94% occur a single time. Jointly, the top ten make up more than 2% of the sample. This sample is drawn from a study of cytomegalovirus exposure and HLA in healthy donors (dated by TCRdb to between 2016 and 2019). Context from the whole study: A later analysis indicated that the roughly 130 validation repertoires were generated on the platform also employed for the approximately 700 repertoires of the first cohort. The aim of the study was to test whether cataloging public T cell receptors could identify signatures of past pathogen exposure. Along with the approximately 600-subject first cohort, a separate validation cohort of over a hundred different subjects was used. To predict cytomegalovirus infection status, the study brought together high-throughput TCR immunosequencing, statistical association of individual TCRs with disease status, and machine learning. The paper as a whole reports these results and caveats: Of the cluster scores, roughly 95% were above 0 in a later analysis, which found that TCRs clustered in the first cohort also tended to co-occur in the 95 to 150 validation repertoires. A later analysis lacked HLA typing for the validation cohort, so it scored co-occurrence in that cohort across all 120 repertoires. In both the original and validation cohorts, the classifier was reported to diagnose cytomegalovirus status with high specificity and sensitivity. While some public TCRs were present in many individuals, most TCR sequences turned up only very rarely across donors. The study gave a list of over 150 TCR beta chains associated with cytomegalovirus. The authors suggested that the approach could potentially be extended to other disease states and immunological phenotypes. In vitro tests confirmed that a few of the cytomegalovirus-associated TCR beta chains recognize cytomegalovirus antigens.

A distance of 16 bases separates the germline ends of V and J, which lose 7 bases and 4 bases respectively. CDR1 is given as SQVTM and CDR2 as ANQGSEA, both from the germline V gene. Taken from cysteine to phenylalanine, the CDR3 has 13 residues. The retained sequence is limited to the CDR3, 39 bases, with the frame set at the first base. The donors belonged to the validation cohort of 120 subjects, which was separate from the roughly 700-subject first cohort. The receptor comes from a woman aged 18-29 years in good health and CMV-seronegative. Recombination joined TRBV29-1 with TRBJ1-2; the best D guess is TRBD1, with 6 bases matching. The sequenced sample consisted of PBMCs. The DNA reads as follows: TGCAGCGGGTCAGGGGCTTTTGGCTATGGCTACACCTTC. Its amino acids are CSGSGAFGYGYTF.